Below, one T cell receptor (beta chain) is given with its context. Here immunoSEQ multiplex PCR was the method, and the copy in TCRdb shows in-frame clones only, minus some. The repertoire holds 80,000 to 100,000 clones, with 88% as singletons. The source of the sample is a study of T cell responses to AZD1222 COVID-19 vaccine. CDR1 is MGHDK and CDR2 is SYGVNS in the germline V gene. Trimming removed 4 bases from V and 0 bases from J; junction bases left unmatched: 9. CDR3 length: 18 residues. This TCR came from an adult in good health. Sequenced here: peripheral blood, sampled on day 0 of AZD1222 vaccination. This chain uses TRBV25-1 with TRBJ2-6; 7 bases are a match to TRBD2. The CDR3 nucleotides are TGTGCCAGCAGTGCCTTGGGCGGCGGGGGCTCTGGGGCCAACGTCCTGACTTTC. Protein sequence: CASSALGGGGSGANVLTF.